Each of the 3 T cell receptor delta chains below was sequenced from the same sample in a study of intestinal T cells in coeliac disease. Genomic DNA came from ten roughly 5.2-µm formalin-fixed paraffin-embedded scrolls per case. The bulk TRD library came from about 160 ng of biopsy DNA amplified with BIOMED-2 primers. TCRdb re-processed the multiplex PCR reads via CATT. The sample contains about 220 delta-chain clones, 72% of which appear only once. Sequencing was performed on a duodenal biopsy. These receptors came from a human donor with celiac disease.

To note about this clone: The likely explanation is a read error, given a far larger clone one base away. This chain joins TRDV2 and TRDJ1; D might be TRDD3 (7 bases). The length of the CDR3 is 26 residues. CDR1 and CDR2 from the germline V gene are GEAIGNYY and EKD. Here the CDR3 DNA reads TGTGCCTGTGACTTGGGCCTTCCCGCGAAACTGGGGTTTGTGGGGCCCTGGTGTCCGAGCACCGATAAACACATCTTT. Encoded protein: CACDLGLPAKLGFVGPWCPSTDKHIF.

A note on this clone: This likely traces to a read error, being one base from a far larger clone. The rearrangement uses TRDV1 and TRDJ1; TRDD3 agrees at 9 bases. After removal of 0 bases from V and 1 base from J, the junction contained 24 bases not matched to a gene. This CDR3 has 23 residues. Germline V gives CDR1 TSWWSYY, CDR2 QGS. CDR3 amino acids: CALGELSSTRVPSWGMLTDKLIF. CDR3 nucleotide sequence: TGTGCTCTTGGGGAACTAAGTTCTACGCGGGTTCCGAGCTGGGGGATGCTCACCGATAAACTCATCTTT.

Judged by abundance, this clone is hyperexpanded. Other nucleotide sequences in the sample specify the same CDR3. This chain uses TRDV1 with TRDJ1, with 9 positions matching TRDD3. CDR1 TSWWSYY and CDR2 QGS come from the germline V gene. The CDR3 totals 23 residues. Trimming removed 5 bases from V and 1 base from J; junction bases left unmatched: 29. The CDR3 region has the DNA TGTGCTCTTGGGAAGGGGGGGGTCTTCCCCCTAACTGGGGGAAGGTTCGGCACCGATAAACTCATCTTT. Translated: CALGKGGVFPLTGGRFGTDKLIF.